One sample yielded the 29 T cell receptor beta chains listed below, sequenced in a study of blood T cell repertoires in COVID-19. Data came from immunoSEQ multiplex PCR; TCRdb stores just in-frame clones and leaves some out. The table has under 250,000 clones, under 90% seen once; the top ten hold 3.5% to 4%. The sequencing input was peripheral blood. These receptors were obtained from a woman of 80 years or more with acute or convalescent COVID-19.

This clone was observed a single time. The rearrangement uses TRBV7-2 and TRBJ2-1, with TRBD2 as a possible D gene (5 bases). Trimming shortened V by 5 bases and J by 12 bases, and 17 bases separated the two germline ends. The CDR3 is 13 residues long. Germline CDR1 reads SGHTA; CDR2 reads FQGNSA. CDR3 region: CASSPRAAAGQFF. In nucleotides, the CDR3 is TGTGCCAGCAGCCCTCGGGCAGCCGCGGGGCAGTTCTTC.

The chain combines TRBV27 with TRBJ1-6; D perhaps matches TRBD1 (6 bases). The CDR3 is 18 amino acids. CDR1 is MNHEY and CDR2 is SMNVEV in the germline V gene (reference sequence). V was clipped by 1 base and J by 5 bases, with 18 bases between them. The CDR3 protein is CASSLYGGGTSDNSPLHF. The CDR3 nucleotides are TGTGCCAGCAGTTTATACGGGGGGGGGACATCGGATAATTCACCCCTCCACTTT.

J is TRBJ1-5 and V is TRBV20-1, with D possibly matching TRBD1 (5 bases). The CDR3 length is 16 residues. Deletions cut 3 bases from V and 4 bases from J, with 19 bases between. Germline-derived CDR1 and CDR2 are DFQATT and SNEGSKA (reference sequence). The CDR3 spells CSASNARVGGNQPQHF. CDR3 bases: TGCAGTGCTAGTAATGCCCGAGTGGGGGGTAATCAGCCCCAGCATTTT.

The chain joins TRBV21-1 to TRBJ1-1; TRBD1, the table's D call, lacks a check against the DNA. TRBV21-1 represents a pseudogene. This CDR3 has 14 amino acids. Written as DNA, the CDR3 is TGTGCCAGCAGCATCGAGGGGGACCGGCCGTCGGCTTTCTTT. Translated: CASSIEGDRPSAFF.

The chain carries TRBV5-1 and TRBJ1-2; D is uncertain. Germline V gene lookup returns CDR1 SGHRS and CDR2 YFSETQ. The CDR3 contains 15 residues. V was shortened by 0 bases and J by 7 bases, with 16 bases between the two germline ends. The CDR3: CASSLAGGSESGYTF. As DNA, the CDR3 is TGCGCCAGCAGCTTGGCGGGAGGCAGTGAAAGTGGCTACACCTTC. Filled out from reference TRBV5-1 and TRBJ1-2, the complete variable domain reads KAGVTQTPRYLIKTRGQQVTLSCSPISGHRSVSWYQQTPGQGLQFLFEYFSETQRNKGNFPGRFSGRQFSNSRSEMNVSTLELGDSALYLCASSLAGGSESGYTFGSGTRLTVV.

By share, this clone counts as medium-sized (0.01 to 0.1%). V gene TRBV6-5 combines with J gene TRBJ1-4, with 7 bases lining up with TRBD1. This CDR3 has 15 amino acids. V trimming: 6 bases; J trimming: 8 bases; junction bases outside the gene matches: 12. The germline V gene encodes CDR1 MNHEY and CDR2 SVGAGI. This CDR3 is CASSQIPGQHEKLFF. CDR3 nucleotides: TGTGCCAGCAGCCAGATTCCGGGACAGCACGAAAAACTGTTTTTT.

The V gene is TRBV2, the J gene TRBJ1-4; D not certain. The germline V gene has CDR1 SNHLY and CDR2 FYNNEI. The length of the CDR3 is 13 residues. Trimming took 7 bases from V and 10 from J, leaving 16 bases between them. CDR3 nucleotides: TGTGCCAGCATTTGGGAGGGTAGAGGAAAACTGTTTTTT. This encodes CASIWEGRGKLFF.

The genes are TRBV15 and TRBJ1-1, with D perhaps TRBD1 (5 bases). The CDR3 runs to 14 residues. Between the trimmed V and J ends, which lost 8 bases and 11 bases, there was a span of 24 bases. Germline V gives CDR1 LNHNV, CDR2 YYDKDF (reference sequence). CDR3 DNA sequence: TGTGCCACCTCGGAACGAACAGGTTGGCTTGGGGCTTTCTTT. Translated, it gives CATSERTGWLGAFF.

CDR3 sequence (DNA): TGCGCCAGCAGCCAAGGACAGGGAGTAGAAAAACTGTTTTTT. Translating it yields CASSQGQGVEKLFF. J is TRBJ1-4 and V is TRBV4-3; TRBD1 agrees at 7 bases. CDR3 length: 14 amino acids. CDR1 and CDR2 (germline): LGHNA, YSLEER. The J segment lost 8 bases and the V segment lost 1 base, leaving 4 bases of the junction unmatched.

The CDR3 sequence is CASSLEGADGTQYF. The CDR3 DNA is TGCGCCAGCAGCTTGGAGGGAGCAGACGGGACGCAGTATTTT. V is TRBV5-1 and J is TRBJ2-3; a weak D match, TRBD2 (5 bases). V lost 0 bases to trimming and J lost 9 bases, with 14 bases between them. CDR1 and CDR2 (germline): SGHRS, YFSETQ. The CDR3 totals 14 residues.

This chain uses TRBV9 with TRBJ2-6, with a weak D call TRBD1 (5 bases). V was cut by 2 bases and J by 2 bases, with 8 bases left in between. Germline CDR1 SGDLS, CDR2 YYNGEE. The CDR3 length is 15 residues. CDR3 nucleotide sequence: TGTGCCAGCAGCGTGCAGGGAACTGGGGCCAACGTCCTGACTTTC. Its translation is CASSVQGTGANVLTF.

This clone was counted a few times. The chain links TRBV18 to TRBJ1-2, with D uncertain. Germline values: CDR1 KGHSH, CDR2 LQKENI. Trimming stripped 2 bases from V and 0 bases from J, with 4 bases between. The length of the CDR3 is 13 residues. The CDR3 DNA sequence: TGTGCCAGCTCACCAGAGACTAACTATGGCTACACCTTC. Protein: CASSPETNYGYTF.

J is TRBJ1-6 and V is TRBV6-5, with D unclear. CDR1 MNHEY and CDR2 SVGAGI come from the germline V gene. The CDR3 sequence is 14 residues long. Trimming cost V 6 bases and J 10 bases, with 16 bases left between them. CDR3 bases: TGTGCCAGCAGCCCGAGGGAGGGATGGTCACCCCTCCACTTT. It codes for CASSPREGWSPLHF.

This clone is a singleton in its sample. The chain has TRBV29-1 and TRBJ2-3, with D possibly matching TRBD2 (5 bases). Germline V gene lookup returns CDR1 SQVTM and CDR2 ANQGSEA. This CDR3 is 12 amino acids long. V gave up 5 bases and J gave up 7 bases, with 13 bases separating them. The CDR3 DNA reads TGCAGCGTTTTCCCCCCCGGGAATACGCAGTATTTT. It specifies CSVFPPGNTQYF.

The chain employs TRBV7-9 and TRBJ2-5; 9 positions agree with TRBD2. CDR1 and CDR2 from the germline V gene are SEHNR and FQNEAQ (reference sequence). V gave up 2 bases and J gave up 5 bases; unmatched junction bases: 3. The CDR3 loop spans 14 amino acids. CDR3 residues: CASSLSGLAETQYF. Here the CDR3 DNA reads TGTGCCAGCAGCTTAAGCGGACTAGCGGAGACCCAGTACTTC.

Details on this clone: Because the CDR3's place on the DNA is in doubt, the DNA is left out and the CDR3 is given as listed by TCRdb. The rearrangement links TRBV6-2 or TRBV6-3 to TRBJ1-5; TRBD1 was called by the table and not checked on the DNA. The germline gives CDR1 MNHEY, CDR2 SVGEGT. The CDR3 spans 16 residues, counting both ends. The CDR3 spells CASSSSTGGRNQPQHF.

This chain links TRBV4-1 with TRBJ2-7; maybe TRBD1 (5 bases). The CDR3 totals 15 residues. Germline CDR1 MGHRA, CDR2 YSYEKL. Trimming cost V 0 bases and J 3 bases, with 12 bases left between them. CDR3 sequence: CASSQDRGTYYEQYF. CDR3 coding DNA: TGCGCCAGCAGCCAAGATAGGGGCACATACTACGAGCAGTACTTC.

This chain connects TRBV7-7 to TRBJ2-5, with unresolved D. This CDR3 spans 15 amino acids. V lost 5 bases and J 2 bases, leaving 15 bases between the germline ends. In germline, CDR1 is SSHAT, CDR2 FNYEAQ (reference sequence). CDR3 loop: CASSPRLNLQETQYF. Here the CDR3 DNA reads TGTGCCAGCAGCCCACGTCTTAACTTACAAGAGACCCAGTACTTC.

The J gene is TRBJ2-7, the V gene TRBV11-2; tentatively, D is TRBD2 (6 bases). The V gene lost 8 bases and the J gene lost 3 bases, with 11 bases spanning the gap. The germline CDR1 and CDR2 sequences are SGHAT and FQNNGV. CDR3 length: 12 amino acids. CDR3 sequence (DNA): TGTGCCAGCGCCCTGGACTACTACGAGCAGTACTTC. Translated: CASALDYYEQYF.

The sample holds a few counts of this clone. The chain has TRBV25-1 and TRBJ1-2; a weak D match, TRBD1 (6 bases). Between the trimmed V and J ends, which lost 3 bases and 4 bases, there was a span of 9 bases. The germline gives CDR1 MGHDK, CDR2 SYGVNS. The length of the CDR3 is 13 residues. The CDR3 coding sequence is TGTGCCAGCAGTGAGACAGGCCGCTATGGCTACACCTTC. Its protein product is CASSETGRYGYTF.

The rearrangement joins TRBV9 to TRBJ1-2; D possibly corresponds to TRBD1 (6 bases). This CDR3 is 15 amino acids long. V was shortened by 0 bases and J by 8 bases, with 17 bases between the two germline ends. In germline, CDR1 is SGDLS, CDR2 YYNGEE. DNA for the CDR3: TGTGCCAGCAGCGTAGCTCAGGGGAACATTAACGGCTACACCTTC. It is translated as CASSVAQGNINGYTF.

This sequence joins TRBV7-2 and TRBJ2-3; the match to TRBD2 covers 7 bases. Germline loops: CDR1 SGHTA, CDR2 FQGNSA. Trimming removed 2 bases from V and 3 bases from J; junction bases left unmatched: 5. The CDR3 is made up of 15 amino acids. The DNA for the CDR3 is TGTGCCAGCAGCTTACAGACTAGCTGGACAGATACGCAGTATTTT. Protein product: CASSLQTSWTDTQYF.

The chain recombines TRBV5-1 with TRBJ2-5, with D possibly matching TRBD1 (5 bases). The CDR3 is 15 residues long. Germline V gene lookup returns CDR1 SGHRS and CDR2 YFSETQ. The V gene lost 0 bases and the J gene lost 1 base, with 10 bases spanning the gap. The CDR3 reads CASSLATGGQETQYF. CDR3 nucleotides: TGCGCCAGCAGCTTGGCCACAGGTGGCCAAGAGACCCAGTACTTC.

This rearrangement joins TRBV18 to TRBJ2-2; 10 nucleotides align to TRBD2. The CDR3 totals 17 residues. With V trimmed by 2 bases and J by 3 bases, 6 bases remained unmatched. CDR1 is KGHSH, CDR2 LQKENI, per germline. CDR3 in DNA: TGTGCCAGCTCACCATTAGCAGGACTAGCGGACACCGGGGAGCTGTTTTTT. This encodes CASSPLAGLADTGELFF.

The rearrangement links TRBV9 to TRBJ2-3; 9 nucleotides align to TRBD2. There are 16 residues in the CDR3. Germline V gene data show CDR1 as SGDLS and CDR2 as YYNGEE. The V and J ends lost 6 bases and 4 bases, in that order; junction bases with no gene match: 12. The CDR3 DNA reads as TGTGCCAGCACCCTAGACTTGGCGGGGGGGTCAGATACGCAGTATTTT. Protein sequence: CASTLDLAGGSDTQYF. Combining the CDR3 with reference TRBV9 and TRBJ2-3 gives the whole variable domain DSGVTQTPKHLITATGQRVTLRCSPRSGDLSVYWYQQSLDQGLQFLIQYYNGEERAKGNILERFSAQQFPDLHSELNLSSLELGDSALYFCASTLDLAGGSDTQYFGPGTRLTVL.

This chain links TRBV5-1 with TRBJ2-7, with 9 bases identical to TRBD2. The CDR3 sequence is 16 residues long. The V segment lost 4 bases and the J segment 3 bases; nucleotides outside the gene matches: 11. Germline V gene sequence: CDR1 SGHRS, CDR2 YFSETQ. The chain's CDR3 is CASSQKASGGFYEQYF. In DNA form, the CDR3 reads TGCGCCAGCAGCCAGAAGGCGAGCGGGGGGTTCTACGAGCAGTACTTC.

This rearrangement joins TRBV2 to TRBJ2-1; 7 bases agree with TRBD1. Germline-derived CDR1 and CDR2 are SNHLY and FYNNEI. The length of the CDR3 is 14 residues. The J segment lost 9 bases and the V segment lost 8 bases, leaving 13 bases of the junction unmatched. The CDR3 sequence is CASGPSKGGGEQFF. DNA of the CDR3: TGTGCCAGCGGACCCTCAAAAGGGGGCGGTGAGCAGTTCTTC.

The chain uses TRBV29-1 and TRBJ1-6; a possible D gene is TRBD1 (5 bases). This CDR3 has 13 residues. V was pared by 2 bases and J by 7 bases, with 9 bases between. Germline assignment: CDR1 SQVTM and CDR2 ANQGSEA. Here the CDR3 reads CSVETTANSPLHF. CDR3 DNA: TGCAGCGTTGAAACGACAGCGAATTCACCCCTCCACTTT.

The rearrangement joins TRBV24-1 to TRBJ2-2; 7 bases align to TRBD1. Germline CDR1 reads KGHDR; CDR2 reads SFDVKD. The V segment lost 6 bases and the J segment 2 bases; nucleotides outside the gene matches: 2. CDR3 length equals 14 residues. The CDR3 nucleotides read TGTGCCACCAGTCCAGGGGGAAACACCGGGGAGCTGTTTTTT. This encodes CATSPGGNTGELFF.